Listed below are T cell receptor beta chains from one sample, sequenced in a study of blood T cell repertoires in COVID-19. The table came from immunoSEQ multiplex PCR; TCRdb's copy has only in-frame clones and leaves some out. The table includes approximately 99,000 clones, about 90% detected once. Sequences were obtained from peripheral blood. The receptors originated from a man between 45 and 60 years old with COVID-19, enrolled during active disease. CDR3s include the opening cysteine and the closing phenylalanine or tryptophan. The order of the fields is V gene, CDR3 protein.

TRBV19 CASSIMATGVVDEQYF
TRBV19 CASSTATGANVLTF
TRBV24-1 CATSGAGMNQPQHF
TRBV11-3 CASSPNPGDTIYF
TRBV18 CASSVPGQGGTNYGYTF
TRBV6-2/TRBV6-3 CASSRGTSYTF
TRBV30 CAWSVRFSLGVYEQYF
TRBV19 CASSVLRGTEAFF
TRBV6-5 CASAGGKYTQYF
TRBV15 CATSRERGRGTEAFF
TRBV5-1 CASRTDNWSNEQFF
TRBV5-1 CASSGGGQGGHEQYF
TRBV6-6 CASEGGLIMNTEAFF
TRBV7-9 CASSLERNTGELFF
TRBV30 CAWTDSSNEQYF
TRBV6-5 CASRRGTGNQPQHF
TRBV12-3/TRBV12-4 CASRSSRNQPQHF
TRBV19 CASSILAGTTDTQYF
TRBV29-1 CSVLTRTQGPHEKLFF
TRBV5-1 CASSLTGVETEAFF
TRBV3-1/TRBV3-2 CASSKTWGGAGTGELFF
TRBV5-1 CASRSGTLSTNEKLFF
TRBV7-9 CASSPRGSYNEQFF
TRBV6-5 CASKYSMNTEAFF
TRBV6-6 CASSYSVTDSYEQYF
TRBV28 CATERGNEQFF
TRBV6-5 CASSKTGVYNQPQHF
TRBV7-8 CASTGSRNTGELFF
TRBV27 CASSLNSATNEKLFF
TRBV19 CASRITGTLYTGELFF
TRBV19 CASREGGGGNQPQHF
TRBV5-1 CASSPETGGGYNEKLFF
TRBV7-9 CASSFGRAGQPQHF
TRBV6-2/TRBV6-3 CASSYSNRYEQYF
TRBV7-9 CASSARTGGYGGYTF
TRBV9 CASSPSLERNQPQHF
TRBV3-1/TRBV3-2 CASSPGTGLGYTF
TRBV12-3/TRBV12-4 CASSLFNNYGYTF
TRBV6-2/TRBV6-3 CASSRAGLAGGTGELFF
TRBV20-1 CSAPQGLAQHF
TRBV5-1 CASSALTLAGNSYNEQFF
TRBV4-1 CASSQTTGGFEQFF